This T cell receptor (beta chain) was sequenced during a study of T-cell reconstitution after alpha-beta-depleted transplantation in children. Preparation of the TCRbeta library used unique molecular identifiers. TCRdb re-called the PCR reads through MiXCR, storing one row per CDR3 protein. The sample records 500,000 or so distinct CDR3 sequences, less than 35% being singletons. The CDR3 consists of 12 residues. CDR1 is LGHNT, CDR2 FRNRAP, per germline. The clonotype originates from a human donor who donated a stem cell graft to a child with aplastic anemia. The sequencing used PBMCs from the stem cell graft donor, collected from the stem cell graft. The chain carries TRBV12-5 and TRBJ1-1; possibly TRBD1 for D (6 bases). CDR3 residues: CASKEGGTEAFF. The CDR3 DNA is TGTGCCTCGAAGGAGGGGGGCACTGAAGCTTTCTTT.